The 28 T cell receptor beta chains in this list originate from one sample, sequenced in a study of cytomegalovirus exposure and HLA in healthy donors. 13 Jbeta primers and 60 Vbeta primers were used for the PCR. Clones were read by immunoSEQ multiplex PCR, and TCRdb kept only the in-frame ones, dropping some. Found here are about 160,000 clones, roughly 80% of them singletons; the top ten hold approximately 7%. Sequenced input: PBMCs. The receptors shown here come from a woman younger than 45 in good health and CMV-seropositive.

V is TRBV6-1 and J is TRBJ1-2; D not certain. Germline CDR1 and CDR2: MNHNS and SASEGT. The CDR3 totals 13 residues. V was trimmed by 1 base and J by 7 bases, leaving 10 bases between them. The CDR3 region is CASSEEELSGYTF. CDR3 DNA: TGTGCCAGCAGTGAAGAGGAGTTATCTGGCTACACCTTC.

The chain combines TRBV10-3 with TRBJ1-2; the match to TRBD1 covers 9 bases. The CDR3 totals 14 residues. From germline, CDR1 is ENHRY and CDR2 SYGVKD. V was pared by 7 bases and J by 3 bases, with 6 bases of the junction left unmatched. The CDR3 DNA sequence: TGTGCCATCAAACCGGGACAGGGAGACTATGGCTACACCTTC. Amino acids: CAIKPGQGDYGYTF.

Worth noting for this clone: This specimen includes other DNA sequences encoding the same CDR3. The chain links TRBV2 to TRBJ2-3; TRBD2 matches at 8 bases. Germline CDR1 and CDR2: SNHLY and FYNNEI. V shed 4 bases and J 2 bases; nucleotides not matched to a gene: 2. The CDR3 runs to 14 residues. The CDR3 is CASSGTSSTDTQYF. CDR3 nucleotide sequence: TGTGCCAGCAGTGGGACTAGCTCCACAGATACGCAGTATTTT.

Concerning this clone: Other DNA variants within this sample encode the same CDR3. V usage is TRBV2 and J usage is TRBJ2-3, with 13 bases lining up with TRBD2. Germline V CDR1 and CDR2: SNHLY, FYNNEI. V shed 6 bases, J shed 7 bases, and the junction held 4 bases outside the gene matches. This CDR3 region has 14 residues. CDR3 sequence: CASRTGLAGNTQYF. As DNA, the CDR3 is TGTGCCAGCAGGACGGGACTAGCGGGGAATACGCAGTATTTT.

The J gene is TRBJ2-7, the V gene TRBV4-1, with D perhaps matching TRBD1 (5 bases). The germline V and J ends were trimmed by 0 bases and 3 bases, with 12 bases remaining between them. The CDR3 contains 15 residues. Germline loops: CDR1 MGHRA, CDR2 YSYEKL. CDR3 in DNA: TGCGCCAGCAGCCAAGATTTTGGCAGGGTCTACGAGCAGTACTTC. Amino acid sequence: CASSQDFGRVYEQYF.

The chain couples TRBV5-8 to TRBJ2-6; D gene ambiguous. The CDR3 is 15 amino acids. Germline loops: CDR1 SGHTS, CDR2 YDEGEE. V was pared by 2 bases and J by 0 bases, with 6 bases between. The CDR3 coding sequence is TGTGCCAGCAGCTTCTATATCTCTGGGGCCAACGTCCTGACTTTC. This gives the protein CASSFYISGANVLTF.

This clone was detected once. This chain uses TRBV7-9 with TRBJ2-1; 10 bases map to TRBD1. V trimming: 8 bases; J trimming: 0 bases; junction bases outside the gene matches: 7. Germline CDR1 and CDR2: SEHNR and FQNEAQ (reference sequence). The length of the CDR3 is 16 residues. CDR3: CASVPGQGISYNEQFF. CDR3 DNA sequence: TGTGCCAGCGTCCCGGGACAGGGGATCTCCTACAATGAGCAGTTCTTC. The full variable domain, with the rest looked up from reference TRBV7-9 and TRBJ2-1, is DTGVSQNPRHKITKRGQNVTFRCDPISEHNRLYWYRQTLGQGPEFLTYFQNEAQLEKSRLLSDRFSAERPKGSFSTLEIQRTEQGDSAMYLCASVPGQGISYNEQFFGPGTRLTVL.

This clone has a single count. This CDR3 reads CASSRSDEQYF. The CDR3 region has the DNA TGTGCCAGCAGCCGTAGTGACGAGCAGTACTTC. This chain joins TRBV7-9 and TRBJ2-7, with unresolved D. Germline assignment: CDR1 SEHNR and CDR2 FQNEAQ (reference sequence). This CDR3 region has 11 residues. The V and J ends lost 5 bases and 5 bases respectively, with 7 bases between them.

This chain joins TRBV5-6 and TRBJ1-2; 9 positions match TRBD1. From germline, CDR1 is SGHDT and CDR2 YYEEEE. Trimming removed 2 bases from V and 3 bases from J; junction bases left unmatched: 11. The CDR3 covers 17 residues. CDR3 protein: CASSFRPQGARDYGYTF. The CDR3 DNA is TGTGCCAGCAGCTTTCGGCCACAGGGGGCTCGGGACTATGGCTACACCTTC. The full variable domain, completed using reference TRBV5-6 and TRBJ1-2, is DAGVTQSPTHLIKTRGQQVTLRCSPKSGHDTVSWYQQALGQGPQFIFQYYEEEERQRGNFPDRFSGHQFPNYSSELNVNALLLGDSALYLCASSFRPQGARDYGYTFGSGTRLTVV.

With regard to this clone: Because the CDR3's place on the DNA is in doubt, the DNA is left out and the CDR3 is given as listed by TCRdb. This chain connects TRBV29-1 to TRBJ2-7; the table's D gene call, TRBD1, was not cross checked with the DNA. Counting both end residues, the CDR3 totals 13 amino acids. Germline CDR1 reads SQVTM; CDR2 reads ANQGSEA. The CDR3 sequence is CSVPWGQGAEEYF.

The chain uses TRBV27 and TRBJ1-4, with a tentative D call TRBD1 (6 bases). This CDR3 has 15 residues. Germline V CDR1 and CDR2: MNHEY, SMNVEV (reference sequence). V shed 8 bases and J shed 6 bases, with 19 bases lying between them. The CDR3 protein is CASGSRGRGYEKLFF. In nucleotides, the CDR3 is TGTGCCAGCGGTTCCCGGGGTAGGGGGTATGAAAAACTGTTTTTT.

This clone has only a few counts. The chain is built from TRBV5-1 and TRBJ1-2; unclear D gene. CDR1 is SGHRS, CDR2 YFSETQ, per germline. V lost 0 bases to trimming and J lost 4 bases, with 13 bases between them. The CDR3 sequence is 15 residues long. The CDR3 nucleotides are TGCGCCAGCAGCTTGGGTGCGAGTAACGGCTATGGCTACACCTTC. Protein product: CASSLGASNGYGYTF.

The genes are TRBV28 and TRBJ1-1; tentatively, D is TRBD1 (5 bases). This CDR3 comprises 11 residues. Per germline, CDR1 MDHEN and CDR2 SYDVKM. Trimming took off 7 bases at V and 6 bases at J, with 9 bases between the two ends. The CDR3 here is CASKTGAEAFF. CDR3 DNA: TGTGCCAGCAAAACGGGGGCTGAAGCTTTCTTT.

The chain carries TRBV18 and TRBJ2-5; 12 nucleotides align to TRBD2. Germline CDR1 KGHSH, CDR2 LQKENI. This CDR3 is built from 16 residues. J lost 1 base, V lost 2 bases, and 2 bases had no gene match. CDR3 protein: CASSPELAGGQETQYF. CDR3 sequence (DNA): TGTGCCAGCTCACCAGAACTAGCGGGGGGCCAAGAGACCCAGTACTTC.

This clone has a single count. The gene calls are TRBV7-2 and TRBJ1-2; D may be TRBD1 (5 bases). The germline V gene has CDR1 SGHTA and CDR2 FQGNSA. Trimming left V 5 bases short and J 4 bases short, with 8 bases between. This CDR3 is 12 amino acids long. CDR3 residues: CASSPGLYGYTF. CDR3 sequence (DNA): TGTGCCAGCAGCCCGGGACTCTATGGCTACACCTTC.

This rearrangement joins TRBV9 to TRBJ1-2; 7 bases match TRBD1. The germline gives CDR1 SGDLS, CDR2 YYNGEE. J was trimmed by 5 bases and V by 3 bases; bases with no gene match: 10. The CDR3 consists of 15 residues. In nucleotides, the CDR3 is TGTGCCAGCAGCGCACGATCAGGGGGAAGTTATGGCTACACCTTC. The encoded protein is CASSARSGGSYGYTF.

There are a few counts of this clone. This sequence joins TRBV18 and TRBJ1-4, with D possibly being TRBD1 (5 bases). V lost 4 bases, J lost 0 bases, and 15 bases lay in between. The CDR3 spans 17 residues. CDR1 and CDR2 from the germline V gene are KGHSH and LQKENI. The CDR3 DNA follows: TGTGCCAGCTCACGACGGACCCAGGGTGCAACTAATGAAAAACTGTTTTTT. The encoded protein is CASSRRTQGATNEKLFF.

The chain carries TRBV6-1 and TRBJ1-6, with D unresolved. V was clipped by 6 bases and J by 5 bases, with 11 bases between them. The CDR3 is 14 residues long. Germline CDR1 and CDR2: MNHNS and SASEGT. The chain's CDR3 is CASSELINNSPLHF. The CDR3 DNA follows: TGTGCCAGCAGCGAACTTATTAATAATTCACCCCTCCACTTT.

The genes are TRBV19 and TRBJ2-7; D is perhaps TRBD1 (6 bases). Trimming shortened V by 6 bases and J by 6 bases, and 18 bases separated the two germline ends. Germline lookup yields CDR1 LNHDA and CDR2 SQIVND (reference sequence). The length of the CDR3 is 14 residues. CDR3 nucleotides: TGTGCCAGTAGGGCTTTGGGGCAGGGGAGCGAGCAGTACTTC. Its translation is CASRALGQGSEQYF.

This chain uses TRBV6-1 with TRBJ2-2; tentative D call: TRBD2 (5 bases). The germline gives CDR1 MNHNS, CDR2 SASEGT. Trimming took off 2 bases at V and 1 base at J, with 8 bases between the two ends. The CDR3 is 15 amino acids. CDR3 bases: TGTGCCAGCAGTGAACAAGGAGGGAACACCGGGGAGCTGTTTTTT. Protein product: CASSEQGGNTGELFF.

The rearrangement uses TRBV5-6 and TRBJ2-1, with D tentatively TRBD1 (5 bases). CDR3 length: 13 amino acids. V shed 4 bases and J shed 6 bases, with 11 bases lying between them. Germline CDR1 is SGHDT and CDR2 is YYEEEE. The CDR3 nucleotides read TGTGCCAGCAGCATGGACATACCCAATGAGCAGTTCTTC. Protein: CASSMDIPNEQFF.

The chain couples TRBV28 to TRBJ1-2; D not resolved. This CDR3 is 14 amino acids long. Germline V gene lookup returns CDR1 MDHEN and CDR2 SYDVKM. Between the trimmed V and J ends, which lost 6 bases and 0 bases, there was a span of 11 bases. The CDR3 region is CASRPGSTNYGYTF. CDR3 in DNA: TGTGCCAGCAGACCCGGGAGTACTAACTATGGCTACACCTTC.

The chain joins TRBV6-5 to TRBJ1-2, with TRBD1 matching 7 bases. The trim removed 7 bases at V and 7 bases at J, leaving 12 bases unmatched. The germline V gene has CDR1 MNHEY and CDR2 SVGAGI. The CDR3 is made up of 14 amino acids. Here the CDR3 reads CASTQLQGILGYTF. The CDR3 nucleotides read TGTGCCAGCACTCAATTACAGGGGATTCTTGGCTACACCTTC.

The gene calls are TRBV4-1 and TRBJ2-4; D perhaps matches TRBD1 (6 bases). The CDR3 contains 17 residues. Germline V lookup: CDR1 MGHRA, CDR2 YSYEKL. Trimming cost V 0 bases and J 1 base, with 13 bases left between them. The CDR3 sequence is CASSQDAAGAAKNIQYF. The CDR3 nucleotides read TGCGCCAGCAGCCAAGATGCGGCAGGGGCCGCCAAAAACATTCAGTACTTC.

This clone has just a few counts. The chain employs TRBV6-6 and TRBJ2-4; a possible D gene is TRBD2 (5 bases). The CDR3 is 14 amino acids. The germline gives CDR1 MNHNY, CDR2 SVGAGI (reference sequence). Trimming removed 2 bases at V and 11 bases at J, with 16 bases between. The CDR3 DNA sequence: TGTGCCAGCAGTTACACCCCCGGGGAGAGGTTTCAGTACTTC. Translation: CASSYTPGERFQYF.

Concerning this clone: Other nucleotide sequences from this sample produce the same CDR3. This chain connects TRBV9 to TRBJ1-2, with 11 bases identical to TRBD1. Losses at the gene ends were 3 bases for V and 2 bases for J; bases not matched to a gene: 6. Germline loops: CDR1 SGDLS, CDR2 YYNGEE. CDR3 size: 16 residues. The DNA for the CDR3 is TGTGCCAGCAGCGACCCCGGGACAGGGGGAAACTATGGCTACACCTTC. Protein sequence: CASSDPGTGGNYGYTF.

This clone was recorded only once. The gene calls are TRBV5-6 and TRBJ1-2, with TRBD1 matching over 9 bases. The V and J ends lost 4 bases and 7 bases, in that order; junction bases with no gene match: 5. The CDR3 loop spans 13 amino acids. CDR1 is SGHDT, CDR2 YYEEEE, per germline. CDR3 sequence reads: CASSPGQGGGYTF. DNA of the CDR3: TGTGCCAGCAGCCCGGGACAGGGTGGTGGCTACACCTTC.

As regards this clone: Its ends do not fully match the called genes, so a read error is possible. The chain joins TRBV19 to TRBJ1-4; D gene ambiguous. Germline CDR1 is LNHDA and CDR2 is SQIVND (reference sequence). The CDR3 is 16 residues long. The DNA for the CDR3 is TGTGCCAGTAGTATCGCCAGAGCTGCAACTAATGAAAAACTGCTTTTT. Encoded protein: CASSIARAATNEKLLF. Combining the CDR3 with reference TRBV19 and TRBJ1-4 gives the whole variable domain DGGITQSPKYLFRKEGQNVTLSCEQNLNHDAMYWYRQDPGQGLRLIYYSQIVNDFQKGDIAEGYSVSREKKESFPLTVTSAQKNPTAFYLCASSIARAATNEKLLFGSGTQLSVL.